This entry lists 15 T cell receptor beta chains sequenced from one sample in a study of T cells after yellow fever vaccination. In TCRdb, the 5' RACE reads were re-called with MiXCR into one record per CDR3 protein. The table includes 240,000 or so distinct CDR3 sequences, 6.9% detected once. The source material was CD4+ T cells sorted from PBMCs, sampled 15 days after the yellow fever booster vaccination. These receptors originate from a man aged 25 to 45 who received the YFV17D yellow fever vaccine.

The CDR3 is CSAPPSLAEQYF. In DNA, the CDR3 is TGCAGTGCCCCACCATCTCTCGCCGAGCAGTACTTC. The genes are TRBV20-1 and TRBJ2-7; D is unclear. Germline CDR1 is DFQATT and CDR2 is SNEGSKA (reference sequence). This CDR3 comprises 12 residues. The ends were cut back, 6 bases at V and 6 bases at J, with 15 bases in the middle.

This clonotype was detected many times. The chain employs TRBV5-6 and TRBJ2-5, with D unclear. Looked up from germline, CDR1 is SGHDT and CDR2 is YYEEEE. The CDR3 covers 12 residues. V was shortened by 2 bases and J by 2 bases, with 4 bases between the two germline ends. In nucleotides, the CDR3 is TGTGCCAGCAGCTTTTATCAAGAGACCCAGTACTTC. Translated: CASSFYQETQYF. The variable domain in full, completed from reference TRBV5-6 and TRBJ2-5, reads DAGVTQSPTHLIKTRGQQVTLRCSPKSGHDTVSWYQQALGQGPQFIFQYYEEEERQRGNFPDRFSGHQFPNYSSELNVNALLLGDSALYLCASSFYQETQYFGPGTRLLVL.

This clonotype was found a few times. The chain uses TRBV5-1 and TRBJ1-1; a weak D match, TRBD1 (5 bases). The V end was cut by 4 bases, the J end by 1 base, with 11 bases between. The CDR3 loop spans 14 amino acids. CDR1 and CDR2 (germline): SGHRS, YFSETQ. CDR3 sequence reads: CASSPPGQNTEAFF. As DNA, the CDR3 is TGCGCCAGCAGCCCCCCGGGGCAGAACACTGAAGCTTTCTTT.

This clonotype was counted between two and nine times. This chain links TRBV19 with TRBJ2-1; TRBD1 might be the D (6 bases). The V gene lost 1 base and the J gene lost 12 bases, with 10 bases spanning the gap. The CDR3 totals 12 residues. CDR1 and CDR2 from the germline V gene are LNHDA and SQIVND (reference sequence). The CDR3 loop is CASSIGTVGQFF. In DNA form, the CDR3 reads TGTGCCAGTAGTATAGGGACAGTGGGGCAGTTCTTC.

This clonotype was seen many times. This sequence joins TRBV28 and TRBJ2-5; TRBD1 or TRBD2 may be the D gene (5 bases each). Trimming cost V 4 bases and J 4 bases, with 13 bases left between them. CDR1 MDHEN and CDR2 SYDVKM come from the germline V gene. This CDR3 is 14 amino acids long. The CDR3 protein is CASSSGPTGETQYF. Here the CDR3 DNA reads TGTGCCAGCAGTTCGGGACCGACCGGAGAGACCCAGTACTTC. Combining the CDR3 with reference TRBV28 and TRBJ2-5 gives the whole variable domain DVKVTQSSRYLVKRTGEKVFLECVQDMDHENMFWYRQDPGLGLRLIYFSYDVKMKEKGDIPEGYSVSREKKERFSLILESASTNQTSMYLCASSSGPTGETQYFGPGTRLLVL.

V usage is TRBV6-5 and J usage is TRBJ2-1; 11 nucleotides agree with TRBD2. V shed 0 bases, J shed 7 bases, and the junction held 8 bases outside the gene matches. The CDR3 contains 17 residues. In germline, CDR1 is MNHEY, CDR2 SVGAGI. Here the CDR3 reads CASSYSGGTSGGNEQFF. In nucleotides, the CDR3 is TGTGCCAGCAGTTACTCGGGAGGGACTAGCGGAGGGAATGAGCAGTTCTTC.

This clonotype turned up a few times. The chain recombines TRBV12-3 or TRBV12-4 with TRBJ1-3; possible D gene TRBD1, 6 bases. Deletions cut 6 bases from V and 2 bases from J, with 14 bases between. CDR3 length: 15 residues. In DNA, the CDR3 is TGTGCCAGCAGGTACAGGGAGGCCGCTGGAAACACCATATATTTT. Translated: CASRYREAAGNTIYF.

This clonotype was found many times. J is TRBJ1-1 and V is TRBV20-1; D is ambiguous. This CDR3 contains 13 residues. Germline-derived CDR1 and CDR2 are DFQATT and SNEGSKA (reference sequence). V lost 3 bases and J lost 4, with 12 bases in between. For the CDR3, the DNA is TGCAGTGCTAGCGTATCGGGAGGCACTGAAGCTTTCTTT. Its protein is CSASVSGGTEAFF.

This clonotype was picked up many times. CDR3 bases: TGTGCCAGCAGCCCGACAGGGGGATTCACAGATACGCAGTATTTT. Its translation: CASSPTGGFTDTQYF. The chain combines TRBV7-9 with TRBJ2-3; TRBD1 matches at 9 bases. In germline, CDR1 is SEHNR, CDR2 FQNEAQ (reference sequence). The CDR3 covers 15 residues. After removal of 5 bases from V and 2 bases from J, the junction contained 5 bases not matched to a gene.

This clonotype appeared a few times. The V call is TRBV5-5, the J call TRBJ1-4; a possible D gene is TRBD1 (5 bases). Germline values: CDR1 SGHKS, CDR2 YYEKEE (reference sequence). Between the trimmed V and J ends, which lost 2 bases and 6 bases, there was a span of 11 bases. This CDR3 has 14 amino acids. CDR3: CASSFVQAYEKLFF. The CDR3 region has the DNA TGTGCCAGCAGCTTTGTACAGGCGTATGAAAAACTGTTTTTT.

This clonotype was counted many times. The chain uses TRBV3-1 and TRBJ1-1; 7 bases line up with TRBD1. The V and J ends lost 4 bases and 11 bases, in that order; junction bases with no gene match: 10. Per germline, CDR1 LGHDT and CDR2 YNNKEL (reference sequence). CDR3 size: 13 residues. The CDR3 nucleotides read TGTGCCAGCAGCCTTCGACAGGGCTCTTGGGCTTTCTTT. This gives the protein CASSLRQGSWAFF.

This clonotype has ten or more counts. V and J are TRBV11-2 and TRBJ2-3; 10 bases align to TRBD2. The CDR3 is made up of 19 amino acids. The junction had 14 bases not matched to a gene; V was cut back by 2 bases and J by 3 bases. CDR1 is SGHAT, CDR2 FQNNGV, per germline. CDR3 in DNA: TGTGCCAGCAGCTTAAAGAGGAGCGGGAGGGCCCTCGGGACAGATACGCAGTATTTT. Its translation is CASSLKRSGRALGTDTQYF.

V usage is TRBV20-1 and J usage is TRBJ1-5; D remains unclear. V gave up 5 bases and J gave up 4 bases, with 3 bases separating them. The germline V gene encodes CDR1 DFQATT and CDR2 SNEGSKA (reference sequence). The CDR3 sequence is 10 residues long. In DNA, the CDR3 is TGCAGTGCTGTAAATCAGCCCCAGCATTTT. It yields the protein CSAVNQPQHF.

This chain joins TRBV7-2 and TRBJ2-5, with D maybe TRBD2 (6 bases). CDR1 is SGHTA and CDR2 is FQGNSA in the germline V gene. Between the trimmed V and J ends, which lost 3 bases and 3 bases, there was a span of 11 bases. This CDR3 is 14 amino acids long. The CDR3 sequence is CASSLGGSKETQYF. The CDR3 coding sequence is TGTGCCAGCAGCTTGGGGGGTTCTAAAGAGACCCAGTACTTC. The variable domain in full, completed from reference TRBV7-2 and TRBJ2-5, reads GAGVSQSPSNKVTEKGKDVELRCDPISGHTALYWYRQSLGQGLEFLIYFQGNSAPDKSGLPSDRFSAERTGGSVSTLTIQRTQQEDSAVYLCASSLGGSKETQYFGPGTRLLVL.

The table lists this clonotype with many counts. The chain uses TRBV7-2 and TRBJ2-5; 7 bases are a match to TRBD2. The V gene end was trimmed by 0 bases and the J gene end by 5 bases; junction bases not matched to a gene: 6. The CDR3 sequence is 15 residues long. Germline V gene sequence: CDR1 SGHTA, CDR2 FQGNSA. The CDR3 sequence is CASSLARAGRETQYF. DNA of the CDR3: TGTGCCAGCAGCTTAGCCCGAGCGGGACGGGAGACCCAGTACTTC.